These 14 T cell receptor beta chains share one sample of origin, sequenced in a study of T cell changes during pregnancy in multiple sclerosis. Method: immunoSEQ multiplex PCR; TCRdb's copy keeps in-frame clones and lacks some. The sample has about 59,000 clones, 90% seen once. The material was peripheral blood, obtained in the third trimester of pregnancy. The source is a female donor in good health, enrolled as a control in a pregnancy study.

This sequence joins TRBV6-4 and TRBJ2-1, with D possibly matching TRBD2 (6 bases). With 6 bases removed from V and 7 bases from J, the gap between germline ends came to 10 bases. Germline V CDR1 and CDR2: MRHNA, SNTAGT. The CDR3 has 12 residues. CDR3 amino acids: CASSLGSNEQFF. The CDR3 DNA reads TGTGCCAGCAGCCTCGGGAGTAATGAGCAGTTCTTC.

In its sample, this clone was seen once. The V and J genes are TRBV6-1 and TRBJ1-2; no clear D. Germline-derived CDR1 and CDR2 are MNHNS and SASEGT. V lost 4 bases, J lost 6 bases, and 12 bases lay in between. This CDR3 contains 13 residues. CDR3 residues: CASSAMRADGYTF. Written as DNA, the CDR3 is TGTGCCAGCAGTGCCATGAGGGCGGATGGCTACACCTTC.

The chain employs TRBV5-1 and TRBJ2-2; D is unclear. The CDR3 consists of 14 residues. Deletions cut 2 bases from V and 2 bases from J, with 7 bases between. Germline V gives CDR1 SGHRS, CDR2 YFSETQ. The CDR3 region has the DNA TGCGCCAGCAGCTTTATAGATAACACCGGGGAGCTGTTTTTT. Translated, it gives CASSFIDNTGELFF.

The genes are TRBV11-2 and TRBJ2-7, with D possibly TRBD1 on 5 matching bases. Germline CDR1 SGHAT, CDR2 FQNNGV. The V and J ends lost 2 bases and 7 bases respectively, with 6 bases between them. CDR3 length: 11 residues. CDR3 sequence: CASSLNREQYF. As DNA, the CDR3 is TGTGCCAGCAGCTTAAACAGGGAGCAGTACTTC.

By share, this clone counts as medium-sized. The chain couples TRBV14 to TRBJ1-1, with 7 bases that match TRBD1. V was clipped by 5 bases and J by 7 bases; unmatched bases: 7. CDR1 SGHDN and CDR2 FVKESK come from the germline V gene. The CDR3 runs 13 residues. The CDR3: CASSYLDRREAFF. CDR3 nucleotide sequence: TGTGCCAGCAGCTATCTGGACAGGCGTGAAGCTTTCTTT. The complete variable domain, with remaining parts taken from reference TRBV14 and TRBJ1-1, reads EAGVTQFPSHSVIEKGQTVTLRCDPISGHDNLYWYRRVMGKEIKFLLHFVKESKQDESGMPNNRFLAERTGGTYSTLKVQPAELEDSGVYFCASSYLDRREAFFGQGTRLTVV.

The gene calls are TRBV10-3 and TRBJ2-3; 11 nucleotides align to TRBD2. CDR1 is ENHRY and CDR2 is SYGVKD in the germline V gene. This CDR3 has 14 amino acids. Germline trimming cut 9 bases from V and 2 bases from J; bases unmatched to any gene: 4. The CDR3, as DNA: TGTGCCATAAGGACTAGCGGGTCCACAGATACGCAGTATTTT. Translating it yields CAIRTSGSTDTQYF.

This clone was counted a few times. The chain employs TRBV7-9 and TRBJ1-6, with D perhaps matching TRBD1 (5 bases). This CDR3 comprises 16 residues. The germline V gene has CDR1 SEHNR and CDR2 FQNEAQ (reference sequence). The V end lost 3 bases, the J end lost 10 bases, and 19 bases lay between the germline ends. CDR3 in DNA: TGTGCCAGCAGCTTTAGTGACAGTGCCATCGGGTCACCCCTCCACTTT. This encodes CASSFSDSAIGSPLHF.

The chain uses TRBV11-3 and TRBJ2-2; 7 positions match TRBD2. The CDR3 extends over 15 amino acids. Germline loops: CDR1 SGHNT, CDR2 YENEEA. V shed 1 base and J 2 bases; nucleotides not matched to a gene: 1. The CDR3 here is CASSLGGGNTGELFF. The CDR3 DNA follows: TGTGCCAGCAGCTTAGGGGGGGGTAACACCGGGGAGCTGTTTTTT.

The chain joins TRBV5-1 to TRBJ2-1; D possibly corresponds to TRBD2 (5 bases). Germline lookup yields CDR1 SGHRS and CDR2 YFSETQ. V was clipped by 0 bases and J by 9 bases, with 16 bases between them. CDR3 length equals 15 residues. CDR3 amino acids: CASSLGSGGVIEQFF. The CDR3 region has the DNA TGCGCCAGCAGCTTGGGAAGCGGAGGTGTAATTGAGCAGTTCTTC.

This clone was picked up one time. The chain links TRBV27 to TRBJ2-1, with 8 bases identical to TRBD1. Germline V gives CDR1 MNHEY, CDR2 SMNVEV (reference sequence). The V and J ends lost 3 bases and 9 bases, in that order; junction bases with no gene match: 7. The CDR3 covers 14 residues. CDR3: CASSFGTGVSEQFF. CDR3 in DNA: TGTGCCAGCAGTTTCGGGACAGGAGTTAGTGAGCAGTTCTTC.

The V and J genes are TRBV29-1 and TRBJ2-5; 7 bases fit TRBD2. Germline CDR1 is SQVTM and CDR2 is ANQGSEA. This CDR3 has 13 amino acids. The V gene end was trimmed by 7 bases and the J gene end by 5 bases; junction bases not matched to a gene: 10. CDR3 amino acids: CSAALALGETQYF. The DNA of the CDR3 is TGCAGCGCCGCACTAGCGTTGGGGGAGACCCAGTACTTC.

The J gene is TRBJ2-1, the V gene TRBV4-3; 7 positions agree with TRBD1. The CDR3 is 15 amino acids. CDR1 and CDR2 from the germline V gene are LGHNA and YSLEER. J gave up 3 bases and V 0 bases, and 2 bases lay outside the gene matches. The CDR3 region has the DNA TGCGCCAGCAGCCAAGAACCAGGGGGCTACAATGAGCAGTTCTTC. Translated, it gives CASSQEPGGYNEQFF.

This clone has a single count. The genes are TRBV4-1 and TRBJ2-7; D is ambiguous. The ends were cut back, 1 base at V and 3 bases at J, with 13 bases in the middle. Germline V CDR1 and CDR2: MGHRA, YSYEKL. The CDR3 spans 15 residues. The CDR3 DNA reads TGCGCCAGCAGCCAAGGCGGTGCGGTAGTCTACGAGCAGTACTTC. Translation: CASSQGGAVVYEQYF.

The chain has TRBV6-6 and TRBJ1-6; 10 bases match TRBD1. CDR3 length: 16 residues. Losses at the gene ends were 2 bases for V and 8 bases for J; bases not matched to a gene: 6. Germline values: CDR1 MNHNY, CDR2 SVGAGI (reference sequence). In DNA, the CDR3 is TGTGCCAGCAGTTACCCGACCGGGACAGGGGATTCACCCCTCCACTTT. Amino acid sequence: CASSYPTGTGDSPLHF.